This T cell receptor (beta chain) appears in the sequencing data of a study of OX40 agonist ivuxolimab in advanced cancers. Broadly, across the study: Ivuxolimab was a fully human IgG2 agonistic monoclonal antibody targeting the costimulatory receptor OX40 (CD134). Intravenous ivuxolimab was administered to patients every 2 weeks at six dose levels: 0.01, 0.1, 0.3, 1.5, 3 and 10 mg/kg. Of the roughly 54 dose-escalation patients, hepatocellular carcinoma was present in about 20, melanoma in approximately 15, renal cell carcinoma in 9 and head and neck cancer in 9. In the dose-escalation cohort, roughly 82% of patients were male, and the mean age was roughly 56 years with a range of roughly 20 to 79. Patients were allowed to have had prior anti-PD-1, anti-PD-L1 or anti-CTLA-4 therapy, and more than 30% of the dose-escalation patients had previously received checkpoint inhibitors. Partial responses were achieved by three dose-escalation patients, of whom one had hepatocellular carcinoma and two had cutaneous melanoma. The purpose of peripheral TCRbeta sequencing was to test whether ivuxolimab changed TCR sequence diversity and led to clonal T-cell expansion. The paper covers the monotherapy dose-escalation part of the phase I ivuxolimab trial, which included N ≈ 50 patients.

Patients with autoimmune disease history or receiving systemic immunosuppression were excluded from the trial. Peripheral blood for TCR sequencing was collected from all dose cohorts at baseline, on cycle 4 day 1, and on cycle 7 day 1. The samples were drawn from a first-in-human, open-label, multicenter phase I dose-escalation trial of ivuxolimab. Adults with locally advanced or metastatic melanoma, renal cell, hepatocellular, or head and neck squamous cell carcinoma were enrolled in the trial. CD4+ and CD8+ T cells were sorted separately from peripheral blood before TCR sequencing. Summary of the overall study and its limitations: Clonal expansion of both CD4+ and CD8+ blood T cells was observed from baseline to week 6 at doses 0.1 to 3.0 mg/kg. Low levels of normalized T-cell clonal expansion were also seen in some nonresponding patients. Partial responders in the 0.1-3.0 mg/kg groups had among the lowest normalized peripheral clonal expansion, especially among CD8+ T cells. The antigen specificity of the clonally expanded peripheral T cells was not determined. On average, CD8+ T cells showed more expanded clones than CD4+ T cells after ivuxolimab.

For sequencing of the TCRbeta CDR3 region, genomic DNA was extracted from the sorted cells. The immunoSEQ Assay was used for sequencing of TCRbeta CDR3 regions. TCRdb took over this immuneACCESS table, retaining in-frame rearrangements with V and J assigned. Such tables are incomplete; in checked studies, under half of the missing clones stem from an unresolved V gene, and the remainder is unexplained. This sample lists 50,000 to 70,000 clones; around 83% were detected once. The ten largest clones capture roughly 0.6% of the sample. This clone has a single count. This clone's antigen is unknown. No per-base quality is available; no much larger clone lies one base away. This clonotype originated in an adult with an advanced solid tumor such as melanoma, head and neck, liver or kidney cancer. The material was CD4+ or CD8+ T cells sorted from blood, obtained in a trial of the OX40 agonist ivuxolimab.

The DNA sequence is TGTGCCAGCAGCTCTTACCCGGGGGTGGGGACTGAAGCTTTCTTT. Translated, it reads CASSSYPGVGTEAFF. The chain joins TRBV7-9 to TRBJ1-1, with a weak D call of TRBD1 (5 bases match). The germline V gene (reference sequence) supplies CDR1 SEHNR and CDR2 FQNEAQ. V gives up 4 bases and J gives up 5 bases, and the segment between their germline ends measures 17 bases. The CDR3 has 15 amino acids, counting the end cysteine and phenylalanine. The entry retains the CDR3 DNA only, 45 bases that are in frame from base 1.